This T cell receptor beta chain stems from a study of T-cell reconstitution after alpha-beta-depleted transplantation in children. This CDR3 region has 15 residues. V gave up 0 bases and J gave up 4 bases, with 12 bases separating them. In germline, CDR1 is MGHRA, CDR2 YSYEKL. This clonotype was detected ten times or more. Preparation of the TCRbeta library was carried out with unique molecular identifiers. TCRdb ran MiXCR on the PCR reads and lists one entry per CDR3 protein. The sample has a few hundred thousand distinct CDR3 sequences, 9.7% seen once. This sequence was found in a human donor who donated a stem cell graft to a child with SCID. Sequences were derived from PBMCs from the stem cell graft donor, sampled from the stem cell graft. This chain uses TRBV4-1 with TRBJ1-1; possibly TRBD1 for D (5 bases). In DNA form, the CDR3 reads TGCGCCAGCAGCCAAGATCAGGCGGGGGGCACTGAAGCTTTCTTT. It yields the protein CASSQDQAGGTEAFF.